The sequence of this T cell receptor (beta chain) was determined in a study of neurological immune-mediated disorders. With 10-nucleotide random UMIs, 5'RACE was used to make the cDNA. TCRdb independently ran MiXCR on the 5' RACE reads; one entry per CDR3 protein. The sample consists of 45,000 to 65,000 distinct CDR3 sequences, around 3.3% of them appearing once. This clonotype was seen at least ten times. What it binds is unknown. A total of 2 million PBMCs stored at -80 degrees C provided the unsorted libraries. The CDR3 loop spans 14 amino acids. The germline gives CDR1 MNHEY, CDR2 SMNVEV (reference sequence). The germline V and J ends were trimmed by 8 bases and 0 bases, with 11 bases remaining between them. Regarding the study as a whole: Association of the multiple sclerosis repertoire cluster with clinical or MRI features was not observed for any feature.

The sequenced material came from PBMCs. The receptor comes from a man in his forties or fifties with multiple sclerosis. The genes are TRBV27 and TRBJ1-5; D possibly corresponds to TRBD1 (5 bases). The CDR3 here is CASSWGYSNQPQHF. Here the CDR3 DNA reads TGTGCCAGCTCCTGGGGGTATAGCAATCAGCCCCAGCATTTT.